Listed below are T cell receptor beta chains from one sample, sequenced in a study of human T cells and chemical hapten exposure. TCRdb processed the RACE reads anew with MiXCR; each CDR3 protein has one entry. The data hold fewer than 85,000 distinct CDR3 sequences, with over 6.5% observed a single time. The sequenced sample was whole blood. The receptors were sampled from a female donor in good health. Some clones in this sample may be carry-over from other donors' samples. The CDR3 runs from the conserved cysteine through the conserved F or W. The order of the fields is clone size, J gene, D gene, V gene, CDR3 protein, CDR3 DNA. The D gene is left open where the match is weak. Clone sizes are given selectively: once, few, many, or a class where the clone is expanded.

many | TRBJ2-7 | NA | TRBV28 | CASSLGGGLEQYF | TGTGCCAGCAGTTTGGGGGGGGGGCTTGAGCAGTACTTC
NA | TRBJ2-2 | TRBD1 | TRBV11-1 | CASSQQTGGTGELFF | TGTGCCAGCAGCCAACAGACAGGGGGAACCGGGGAGCTGTTTTTT
few | TRBJ2-3 | NA | TRBV29-1 | CSGDVSDTQYF | TGCAGCGGGGACGTTTCAGATACGCAGTATTTT
few | TRBJ2-7 | TRBD1 | TRBV9 | CASSGGTESGQYF | TGTGCCAGCAGCGGAGGGACAGAAAGTGGGCAGTACTTC
NA | TRBJ2-4 | NA | TRBV6-1 | CASREIAKNIQYF | TGTGCCAGCAGAGAGATAGCCAAAAACATTCAGTACTTC
many | TRBJ2-2 | TRBD1 | TRBV29-1 | CSVNVRGGTGDYQVGELFF | TGCAGCGTTAACGTCCGTGGCGGGACAGGGGATTATCAGGTCGGGGAGCTGTTTTTT
many | TRBJ2-7 | NA | TRBV6-6 | CASSYSRQASYEQYF | TGTGCCAGCAGTTACTCGAGGCAGGCGTCCTACGAGCAGTACTTC
many | TRBJ2-7 | NA | TRBV5-6 | CASSLGGTASYEQYF | TGTGCCAGCAGCTTGGGTGGGACGGCCTCCTACGAGCAGTACTTC
many | TRBJ1-1 | NA | TRBV5-1 | CASTSVGRENTEAFF | TGCGCCAGCACTAGTGTAGGCAGGGAGAACACTGAAGCTTTCTTT
NA | TRBJ2-1 | NA | TRBV7-8 | CASSGGTVTVLNEQFF | TGTGCCAGCAGCGGAGGGACAGTTACTGTCCTCAATGAGCAGTTCTTC
NA | TRBJ2-4 | NA | TRBV12-3/TRBV12-4 | CASGKQGDYKNIQYF | TGTGCCAGCGGAAAACAGGGGGACTACAAAAACATTCAGTACTTC
few | TRBJ2-1 | NA | TRBV13 | CASSLRRDTYNEQFF | TGTGCCAGCAGCTTACGGCGTGATACCTACAATGAGCAGTTCTTC
NA | TRBJ1-1 | NA | TRBV5-1 | CASSFPQENTEAFF | TGCGCCAGCAGCTTCCCCCAGGAGAACACTGAAGCTTTCTTT
NA | TRBJ1-1 | NA | TRBV14 | CASSPIGLTGTEAFF | TGTGCCAGCAGCCCGATAGGCCTAACGGGGACTGAAGCTTTCTTT
many | TRBJ2-1 | NA | TRBV29-1 | CSVRISLHSYNEQFF | TGCAGCGTTAGGATTTCTCTACACTCCTACAATGAGCAGTTCTTC
many | TRBJ1-6 | NA | TRBV5-1 | CASSLGQINSPLHF | TGCGCCAGCAGCTTGGGACAGATTAATTCACCCCTCCACTTT
NA | TRBJ2-3 | TRBD2 | TRBV28 | CASSLYVAGSTDTQYF | TGTGCCAGCAGTTTGTACGTAGCGGGAAGCACAGATACGCAGTATTTT
NA | TRBJ2-7 | NA | TRBV7-6 | CASSLPLRGRGGPHEQYF | TGTGCCAGCAGCTTACCTCTCCGGGGGAGGGGGGGCCCCCACGAGCAGTACTTC
many | TRBJ2-7 | NA | TRBV7-9 | CASSLQGGDEQYF | TGTGCCAGCAGCTTACAGGGCGGTGACGAGCAGTACTTC
NA | TRBJ1-3 | NA | TRBV5-1 | CASSWGDFEGNTIYF | TGCGCCAGCAGCTGGGGTGATTTTGAAGGAAACACCATATATTTT
few | TRBJ2-3 | NA | TRBV7-2 | CASSVQGPDTQYF | TGTGCCAGCAGCGTACAGGGTCCAGATACGCAGTATTTT
few | TRBJ2-5 | NA | TRBV5-1 | CASSPREAGTLFLGAETQYF | TGCGCCAGCAGCCCCCGGGAAGCGGGGACACTCTTTTTAGGGGCGGAGACCCAGTACTTC
many | TRBJ1-2 | NA | TRBV10-3 | CAISPHGGRGKYDYGYTF | TGTGCCATCAGCCCACACGGGGGCAGGGGCAAGTATGACTATGGCTACACCTTC
few | TRBJ1-1 | NA | TRBV6-1 | CASSEGGTEAFF | TGTGCCAGCAGTGAAGGGGGCACTGAAGCTTTCTTT
few | TRBJ1-2 | NA | TRBV7-9 | CASSFRGPRFGYTF | TGTGCCAGCAGCTTCCGGGGACCCCGCTTTGGCTACACCTTC
few | TRBJ2-1 | NA | TRBV11-2 | CASSYGGLNEQFF | TGTGCCAGCAGCTACGGGGGGCTGAATGAGCAGTTCTTC
many | TRBJ2-3 | TRBD1 | TRBV6-5 | CASSRGQGTDTQYF | TGTGCCAGCAGCCGGGGACAGGGCACAGATACGCAGTATTTT
few | TRBJ1-2 | NA | TRBV10-3 | CAISDGGNRDYGYTF | TGTGCCATCAGTGACGGGGGCAACAGGGACTATGGCTACACCTTC
NA | TRBJ2-1 | TRBD2 | TRBV5-1 | CASSLLAVLSYNEQFF | TGCGCCAGCAGCTTACTAGCGGTCCTCTCCTACAATGAGCAGTTCTTC
NA | TRBJ1-4 | NA | TRBV27 | CASSLSGGEKLFF | TGTGCCAGCAGTTTATCGGGAGGTGAAAAACTGTTTTTT
many | TRBJ2-1 | TRBD2 | TRBV9 | CASSAQRNGTSGGAYNEQFF | TGTGCCAGCAGCGCCCAAAGGAACGGGACTAGCGGGGGTGCCTACAATGAGCAGTTCTTC
few | TRBJ1-2 | NA | TRBV28 | CASSPQGAVYGYTF | TGTGCCAGCAGCCCTCAAGGGGCCGTCTATGGCTACACCTTC
many | TRBJ1-1 | NA | TRBV3-1 | CASNSPSGAMNTEAFF | TGTGCCAGCAACTCCCCGTCAGGGGCGATGAACACTGAAGCTTTCTTT
NA | TRBJ1-2 | NA | TRBV6-5 | CASTRDSRYGYTF | TGTGCCAGCACACGCGACAGCCGCTATGGCTACACCTTC
many | TRBJ1-5 | NA | TRBV27 | CASSSISSQPQHF | TGTGCCAGCAGTTCTATTTCGTCCCAGCCCCAGCATTTT
many | TRBJ1-4 | TRBD1 | TRBV18 | CASSPPGQPNEKLFF | TGTGCCAGCTCACCCCCGGGACAGCCTAATGAAAAACTGTTTTTT
NA | TRBJ1-5 | NA | TRBV28 | CASSLSGSSNQPQHF | TGTGCCAGCAGTTTAAGTGGGAGTAGCAATCAGCCCCAGCATTTT
NA | TRBJ1-6 | NA | TRBV6-2/TRBV6-3 | CASSGFGQSHGISPLHF | TGTGCCAGCAGTGGGTTCGGACAGTCGCACGGAATTTCACCCCTCCACTTT
many | TRBJ1-1 | TRBD1 | TRBV12-3/TRBV12-4 | CASSLVGDRAEAFF | TGTGCCAGCAGTTTAGTAGGGGACAGGGCTGAAGCTTTCTTT
few | TRBJ1-1 | NA | TRBV5-1 | CASSPLRSPATEAFF | TGCGCCAGCAGCCCCCTCAGATCGCCGGCCACTGAAGCTTTCTTT
many | TRBJ2-7 | TRBD1 | TRBV12-3/TRBV12-4 | CASSFWDRAYEQYF | TGTGCCAGCAGTTTTTGGGACAGGGCCTACGAGCAGTACTTC